This T cell receptor beta chain is drawn from a study of yellow fever vaccine responses in identical twins. The CDR3 runs 15 residues. The V segment lost 4 bases and the J segment 6 bases; nucleotides outside the gene matches: 9. Germline V gene sequence: CDR1 SGHRS, CDR2 YFSETQ. Each CDR3 protein gets one entry after TCRdb re-called the RT-PCR reads with MiXCR. The profile covers tens of thousands of distinct CDR3 sequences, with roughly 73% appearing a single time and 4.8% taken by the ten largest. Here the sequenced sample was T cells from blood (PBMCs), unsorted or a sorted subset (not recorded which), taken before or after yellow fever vaccination (not recorded which). This sequence joins TRBV5-1 and TRBJ2-2; 7 positions match TRBD1. This sequence originates from a young woman who received the yellow fever vaccine. The CDR3 nucleotides are TGCGCCAGCAGCCAAACAGGGGCTTCCCCCGGGGAGCTGTTTTTT. It encodes CASSQTGASPGELFF. The full variable domain, its missing parts supplied by reference TRBV5-1 and TRBJ2-2, is KAGVTQTPRYLIKTRGQQVTLSCSPISGHRSVSWYQQTPGQGLQFLFEYFSETQRNKGNFPGRFSGRQFSNSRSEMNVSTLELGDSALYLCASSQTGASPGELFFGEGSRLTVL.